A single sample gave rise to the 2 T cell receptor beta chains below, sequenced in a study of blood T cell repertoires in COVID-19. Assay: immunoSEQ multiplex PCR; the TCRdb copy retains only in-frame clones and omits some. This table has roughly 32,000 clones, approximately 93% appearing once. Sequences were obtained from peripheral blood. These receptors came from a man in his sixties with acute or convalescent COVID-19.

V gene TRBV7-2 combines with J gene TRBJ2-3; maybe TRBD2 (6 bases). Germline-derived CDR1 and CDR2 are SGHTA and FQGNSA. This CDR3 has 14 residues. V dropped 6 bases and J dropped 4 bases, with 14 bases sitting between them. Here the CDR3 DNA reads TGTGCCAGCAGATTGGGTGGCGGGGCAGATACGCAGTATTTT. Translation gives CASRLGGGADTQYF.

The chain employs TRBV27 and TRBJ1-5; D not certain. The CDR3 runs to 14 residues. Germline V gene lookup returns CDR1 MNHEY and CDR2 SMNVEV (reference sequence). The ends were cut back, 5 bases at V and 2 bases at J, with 10 bases in the middle. The CDR3 bases are TGTGCCAGCAGTAACAGCTATCGCAATCAGCCCCAGCATTTT. It is translated as CASSNSYRNQPQHF.